This T cell receptor beta chain was obtained from a study of shared clonotypes between healthy human individuals. V trimming: 0 bases; J trimming: 3 bases; junction bases outside the gene matches: 10. Germline lookup yields CDR1 WNHNN and CDR2 SYGVQD (reference sequence). The CDR3 is 17 amino acids. Over several immunoSEQ plates, each subset's genomic DNA was distributed in even portions. Sequencing used immunoSEQ multiplex PCR; TCRdb keeps in-frame clones, though not all of them. The table lists approximately 1.9 million clones, 93% of them singletons. The naive CD8 subset, CD45RO-negative cells positively selected for CCR7, excluded terminally differentiated effector memory CD45RA+ cells.

The V gene is TRBV10-1, the J gene TRBJ1-1; 7 bases are a match to TRBD1. This TCR was recovered from a man aged 18-30 years in good health. Some clones in this sample may be carry-over from other donors' samples. The sequenced material came from naive CD8+ T cells from PBMCs. In DNA form, the CDR3 reads TGCGCCAGCAGTGAGTCGACGTCGTCAGGGGGGCACACTGAAGCTTTCTTT. Encoded protein: CASSESTSSGGHTEAFF.